A single sample is the source of the 27 T cell receptor beta chains below, sequenced in a study of T cell changes during pregnancy in multiple sclerosis. Produced via immunoSEQ multiplex PCR; TCRdb's table is partial and in-frame only. The data contain about 72,000 clones, 91% of them singletons. The input for sequencing was peripheral blood, taken in the third trimester of pregnancy. The source is a female donor in good health, enrolled as a control in a pregnancy study.

The chain links TRBV11-3 to TRBJ2-3; D possibly corresponds to TRBD1 (6 bases). V lost 0 bases to trimming and J lost 3 bases, with 10 bases between them. Germline values: CDR1 SGHNT, CDR2 YENEEA. The CDR3 has 15 residues. CDR3 in DNA: TGTGCCAGCAGCTTAGAAGGGACATCAACAGATACGCAGTATTTT. Translation: CASSLEGTSTDTQYF.

This clone was seen a single time. The gene calls are TRBV7-2 and TRBJ1-4, with D maybe TRBD1 (5 bases). Germline V gives CDR1 SGHTA, CDR2 FQGNSA. V lost 1 base and J lost 12, with 15 bases in between. CDR3 size: 14 residues. CDR3 amino acids: CASSLDRGPGELFF. The CDR3 DNA is TGTGCCAGCAGCTTAGATCGGGGCCCGGGGGAACTGTTTTTT.

This chain joins TRBV14 and TRBJ2-3; 7 positions agree with TRBD2. The ends lost 4 bases at V and 2 bases at J; junction bases unmatched: 6. This CDR3 has 15 amino acids. The germline gives CDR1 SGHDN, CDR2 FVKESK. The CDR3 DNA reads TGTGCCAGCAGCCCAGGTGCGGGAGCCACAGATACGCAGTATTTT. It translates to CASSPGAGATDTQYF.

This sequence joins TRBV30 and TRBJ1-1, with no clear D. This CDR3 has 14 amino acids. CDR1 and CDR2 (germline): GTSNPN, SVGIG (reference sequence). V gave up 3 bases and J gave up 0 bases, with 11 bases separating them. The CDR3 spells CAWSETILNTEAFF. DNA of the CDR3: TGTGCCTGGAGCGAGACAATACTGAACACTGAAGCTTTCTTT.

The J gene is TRBJ1-2, the V gene TRBV19, with D maybe TRBD1 (5 bases). Germline V gene data show CDR1 as LNHDA and CDR2 as SQIVND (reference sequence). The CDR3 runs 15 residues. Trimming took off 8 bases at V and 7 bases at J, with 23 bases between the two ends. CDR3 sequence (DNA): TGTGCCAGTGGGGACCTAGCGGCTTTATCTAGTGGCTACACCTTC. Translated, it gives CASGDLAALSSGYTF.

The rearrangement uses TRBV10-3 and TRBJ2-1, with 11 bases lining up with TRBD2. Germline CDR1 and CDR2: ENHRY and SYGVKD. The CDR3 is made up of 16 amino acids. V shed 1 base and J 8 bases; nucleotides not matched to a gene: 7. The CDR3 DNA follows: TGTGCCATCAGTGAGTTTAGCGGGGGGGCCAAAGATGAGCAGTTCTTC. Its protein product is CAISEFSGGAKDEQFF.

The V call is TRBV18, the J call TRBJ2-7; 7 bases fit TRBD2. Germline loops: CDR1 KGHSH, CDR2 LQKENI. V trimming: 2 bases; J trimming: 0 bases; junction bases outside the gene matches: 7. The CDR3 length is 16 residues. Written as DNA, the CDR3 is TGTGCCAGCTCACCAGCCGGGACTAAAAGCTCCTACGAGCAGTACTTC. It is translated as CASSPAGTKSSYEQYF.

J is TRBJ2-3 and V is TRBV18; the match to TRBD1 covers 7 bases. The length of the CDR3 is 16 residues. V lost 3 bases, J lost 1 base, and 7 bases stayed unmatched. CDR1 and CDR2 from the germline V gene are KGHSH and LQKENI. In nucleotides, the CDR3 is TGTGCCAGCTCACCTCAGACAGGGAAGGGCACAGATACGCAGTATTTT. This encodes CASSPQTGKGTDTQYF.

The chain is built from TRBV27 and TRBJ1-2; 7 bases agree with TRBD1. Germline CDR1 is MNHEY and CDR2 is SMNVEV (reference sequence). The junction had 8 bases not matched to a gene; V was cut back by 6 bases and J by 1 base. The CDR3 runs 15 residues. The CDR3 nucleotides are TGTGCCAGCAGGGAGGGGACAGATATTAACTATGGCTACACCTTC. It yields the protein CASREGTDINYGYTF.

V usage is TRBV6-1 and J usage is TRBJ2-7, with a possible D match to TRBD1 (6 bases). The germline V and J ends were trimmed by 2 bases and 4 bases, with 15 bases remaining between them. CDR1 and CDR2 from the germline V gene are MNHNS and SASEGT. The length of the CDR3 is 15 residues. This CDR3 reads CASSEYNRDPYEQYF. The CDR3 DNA follows: TGTGCCAGCAGTGAATATAACAGGGACCCGTACGAGCAGTACTTC.

The CDR3 loop reads CASRTTPTAGGELFF. CDR3 DNA: TGTGCCAGCAGAACGACCCCGACAGCTGGCGGGGAGCTGTTTTTT. The rearrangement uses TRBV11-2 and TRBJ2-2; D is possibly TRBD1 (5 bases). Germline values: CDR1 SGHAT, CDR2 FQNNGV. This CDR3 spans 15 amino acids. Trimming took off 6 bases at V and 7 bases at J, with 18 bases between the two ends. The whole variable domain, filled in from reference TRBV11-2 and TRBJ2-2, reads EAGVAQSPRYKIIEKRQSVAFWCNPISGHATLYWYQQILGQGPKLLIQFQNNGVVDDSQLPKDRFSAERLKGVDSTLKIQPAKLEDSAVYLCASRTTPTAGGELFFGEGSRLTVL.

V and J are TRBV4-2 and TRBJ2-5; 11 bases fit TRBD2. This CDR3 region has 19 residues. V shed 0 bases, J shed 2 bases, and the junction held 11 bases outside the gene matches. Germline CDR1 reads LGHNA; CDR2 reads YNFKEQ. Here the CDR3 DNA reads TGTGCCAGCAGCCAAGACCTCCTAGCGGGGGGCTCTAAACAAGAGACCCAGTACTTC. Its translation is CASSQDLLAGGSKQETQYF.

The chain uses TRBV5-1 and TRBJ2-7; 10 bases map to TRBD1. J lost 7 bases, V lost 4 bases, and 8 bases had no gene match. This CDR3 comprises 14 residues. From germline, CDR1 is SGHRS and CDR2 YFSETQ. CDR3 residues: CASSLGQGGREQYF. The CDR3 coding sequence is TGCGCCAGCAGCCTAGGACAGGGGGGGCGGGAGCAGTACTTC. The whole variable domain, remainder taken from reference TRBV5-1 and TRBJ2-7, is KAGVTQTPRYLIKTRGQQVTLSCSPISGHRSVSWYQQTPGQGLQFLFEYFSETQRNKGNFPGRFSGRQFSNSRSEMNVSTLELGDSALYLCASSLGQGGREQYFGPGTRLTVT.

This chain links TRBV19 with TRBJ2-1; 10 positions agree with TRBD2. This CDR3 contains 15 residues. CDR1 is LNHDA and CDR2 is SQIVND in the germline V gene (reference sequence). Trimming at V came to 8 bases and at J to 0 bases, leaving 4 bases not matched to a gene. CDR3 in amino acids: CASRTSGGSYNEQFF. Written as DNA, the CDR3 is TGTGCCAGTCGGACTAGCGGAGGCTCCTACAATGAGCAGTTCTTC.

The chain has TRBV5-1 and TRBJ2-5, with TRBD1 matching over 7 bases. Germline CDR1 and CDR2: SGHRS and YFSETQ. The CDR3 is 14 amino acids. With 4 bases clipped from V and 2 bases from J, the junction kept 5 bases outside the gene matches. CDR3 in DNA: TGCGCCAGCAGCGGGGGACAGATACAAGAGACCCAGTACTTC. Translated: CASSGGQIQETQYF.

The V gene is TRBV19, the J gene TRBJ2-1; D possibly corresponds to TRBD2 (5 bases). V lost 3 bases to trimming and J lost 6 bases, with 9 bases between them. The germline CDR1 and CDR2 sequences are LNHDA and SQIVND (reference sequence). The CDR3 totals 13 residues. This chain's CDR3 is CASSIRTFNEQFF. The DNA for the CDR3 is TGTGCCAGTAGTATCCGGACTTTCAATGAGCAGTTCTTC. Full variable domain (outside the CDR3, taken from reference TRBV19 and TRBJ2-1): DGGITQSPKYLFRKEGQNVTLSCEQNLNHDAMYWYRQDPGQGLRLIYYSQIVNDFQKGDIAEGYSVSREKKESFPLTVTSAQKNPTAFYLCASSIRTFNEQFFGPGTRLTVL.

CDR3 sequence reads: CASSGGTGSTAGNTIYF. DNA of the CDR3: TGTGCCAGCAGTGGGGGAACAGGGAGCACAGCTGGAAACACCATATATTTT. The V gene is TRBV2, the J gene TRBJ1-3, with a tentative D call TRBD1 (6 bases). This CDR3 contains 17 residues. V was trimmed by 4 bases and J by 2 bases, leaving 18 bases between them. Germline CDR1 reads SNHLY; CDR2 reads FYNNEI.

The count of this clone is one. CDR3 sequence (DNA): TGTGCTAGTGGTTTGTATGTCCAAGGGGCTGGCGAGCAGTACTTC. Translated: CASGLYVQGAGEQYF. V is TRBV12-5 and J is TRBJ2-7, with D perhaps matching TRBD1 (5 bases). Germline values: CDR1 LGHNT, CDR2 FRNRAP. This CDR3 comprises 15 residues. V lost 2 bases to trimming and J lost 6 bases, with 17 bases between them.

This clone has a handful of counts. V usage is TRBV25-1 and J usage is TRBJ1-2; the D gene is possibly TRBD1 (6 bases). Germline CDR1 MGHDK, CDR2 SYGVNS. The CDR3 has 14 amino acids. V lost 4 bases to trimming and J lost 3 bases, with 12 bases between them. CDR3 region: CASSGHRVDYGYTF. CDR3 DNA: TGTGCCAGCAGTGGCCACAGGGTGGACTATGGCTACACCTTC.

This chain uses TRBV7-8 with TRBJ1-2; D ambiguous. Germline CDR1 and CDR2: SGHVS and FQNEAQ. The CDR3 totals 13 residues. The V gene lost 1 base and the J gene lost 7 bases, with 10 bases spanning the gap. The CDR3 DNA reads TGTGCCAGCAGCTTAGTAGGAGAGCGTGGCTACACCTTC. It is translated as CASSLVGERGYTF.

This clone appeared once. This chain links TRBV4-3 with TRBJ1-1; D remains ambiguous. This CDR3 spans 12 amino acids. Germline V gene lookup returns CDR1 LGHNA and CDR2 YSLEER. Trimming took off 1 base at V and 6 bases at J, with 6 bases between the two ends. Written as DNA, the CDR3 is TGCGCCAGCAGCCAAGGAGGGCCTGAAGCTTTCTTT. This gives the protein CASSQGGPEAFF.

The V and J genes are TRBV7-8 and TRBJ1-1, with a possible D match to TRBD1 (6 bases). Germline V lookup: CDR1 SGHVS, CDR2 FQNEAQ. Deletions cut 4 bases from V and 8 bases from J, with 14 bases between. This CDR3 has 13 residues. The DNA of the CDR3 is TGTGCCAGCAGCTCTCGCAACCAGGGGGAAGCTTTCTTT. Translating it yields CASSSRNQGEAFF.

This chain joins TRBV6-5 and TRBJ1-5, with D possibly being TRBD1 (5 bases). Trimming cost V 0 bases and J 0 bases, with 9 bases left between them. Germline V gene sequence: CDR1 MNHEY, CDR2 SVGAGI. This CDR3 region has 16 residues. DNA of the CDR3: TGTGCCAGCAGTTACTCGGGGCAGTATAGCAATCAGCCCCAGCATTTT. This sequence encodes CASSYSGQYSNQPQHF.

This chain links TRBV6-4 with TRBJ2-2; no clear D gene. V was trimmed by 0 bases and J by 5 bases, leaving 4 bases between them. The length of the CDR3 is 13 residues. CDR1 and CDR2 (germline): MRHNA, SNTAGT. CDR3 amino acids: CASSDSGTGELFF. The CDR3 DNA follows: TGTGCCAGCAGTGACTCCGGTACCGGGGAGCTGTTTTTT.

A single count supports this clone. The CDR3 spells CATSRDGGINVLTF. The CDR3 DNA reads TGTGCCACCAGCAGAGATGGCGGCATCAACGTCCTGACTTTC. The chain carries TRBV15 and TRBJ2-6; no firm D call. Trimming took off 0 bases at V and 9 bases at J, with 9 bases between the two ends. The CDR3 is 14 amino acids. Germline CDR1 LNHNV, CDR2 YYDKDF (reference sequence). The variable domain in full, completed from reference TRBV15 and TRBJ2-6, reads DAMVIQNPRYQVTQFGKPVTLSCSQTLNHNVMYWYQQKSSQAPKLLFHYYDKDFNNEADTPDNFQSRRPNTSFCFLDIRSPGLGDTAMYLCATSRDGGINVLTFGAGSRLTVL.

V and J are TRBV11-2 and TRBJ1-3; a possible D gene is TRBD1 (5 bases). The CDR3 has 15 residues. V lost 6 bases and J 4 bases, leaving 16 bases between the germline ends. Germline V CDR1 and CDR2: SGHAT, FQNNGV. CDR3 DNA: TGTGCCAGCAGAACTTGGGGAGGGGAAGGAAACACCATATATTTT. Translation gives CASRTWGGEGNTIYF.

This chain uses TRBV4-1 with TRBJ1-4, with D possibly matching TRBD1 (6 bases). Germline V gene data show CDR1 as MGHRA and CDR2 as YSYEKL. The CDR3 length is 15 residues. Trimming took off 3 bases at V and 3 bases at J, with 11 bases between the two ends. This CDR3 is CASSHVHRANEKLFF. CDR3 nucleotides: TGCGCCAGCAGCCACGTGCACAGGGCTAATGAAAAACTGTTTTTT.